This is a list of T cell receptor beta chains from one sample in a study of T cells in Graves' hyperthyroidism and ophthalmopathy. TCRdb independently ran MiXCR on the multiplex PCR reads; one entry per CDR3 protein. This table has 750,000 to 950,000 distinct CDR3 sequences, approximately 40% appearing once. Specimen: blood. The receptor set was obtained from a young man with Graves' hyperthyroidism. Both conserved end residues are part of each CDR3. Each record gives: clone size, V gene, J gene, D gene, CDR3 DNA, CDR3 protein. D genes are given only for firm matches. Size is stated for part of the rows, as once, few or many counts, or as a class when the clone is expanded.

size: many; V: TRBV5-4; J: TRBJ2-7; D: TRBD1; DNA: TGTGCCAGCAGCTTACCAGGGACAGGCCCGATTGAGCAGTACTTC; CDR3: CASSLPGTGPIEQYF
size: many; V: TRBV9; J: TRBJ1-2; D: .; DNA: TGTGCCAGCAGCGAGGGCCCGCGAACGTATGGCTACACCTTC; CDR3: CASSEGPRTYGYTF
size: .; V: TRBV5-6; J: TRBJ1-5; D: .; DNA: TGTGCCAGCAGCTTTTGGGGCTGCAATCAGCCCCAGCATTTT; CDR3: CASSFWGCNQPQHF
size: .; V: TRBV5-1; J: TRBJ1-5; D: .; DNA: TGCGCCAGCAGCTCAGCCAACAATCAGCCCCAGCATTTT; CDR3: CASSSANNQPQHF
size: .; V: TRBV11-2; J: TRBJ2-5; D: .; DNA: TGCGCCAGCAGCCAAGAGGGGATAGGGGAGACCCAGTACTTC; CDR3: CASSQEGIGETQYF
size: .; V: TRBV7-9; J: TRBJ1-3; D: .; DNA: TGTGCCAGCAGCTCAGCCGTCATGCTTGCTACTGGAAACACCATATATTTT; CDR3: CASSSAVMLATGNTIYF
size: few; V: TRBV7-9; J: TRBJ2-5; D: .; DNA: TGTGCCAGCAGCTTAGCCCCTGCCGTAGAGACCCAGTACTTC; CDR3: CASSLAPAVETQYF
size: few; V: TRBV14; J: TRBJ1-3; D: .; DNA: TGTGCCAGCAGCCGGCCCTATCAAGGAAACACCATATATTTT; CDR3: CASSRPYQGNTIYF
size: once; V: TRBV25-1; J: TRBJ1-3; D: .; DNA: TGTGCCAGCAGTTCCCCCCAGAGCTCTGGAAACACCATATATTTT; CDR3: CASSSPQSSGNTIYF
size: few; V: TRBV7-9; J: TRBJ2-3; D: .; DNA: TGTGCCAGCAGCCTTTCGACTTCTCCTAGCACAGATACGCAGTATTTT; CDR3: CASSLSTSPSTDTQYF
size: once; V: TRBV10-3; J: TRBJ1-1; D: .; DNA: TGTGCCGGCAGTGATCTATCGGGCAGGAAAGCTTTCTTT; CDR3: CAGSDLSGRKAFF
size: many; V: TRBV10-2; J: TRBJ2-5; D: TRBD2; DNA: TGCGCCAGCTCGACTAGCGAGGACCAAGAGACCCAGTACTTC; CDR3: CASSTSEDQETQYF
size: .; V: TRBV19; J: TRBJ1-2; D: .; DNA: TGTGCCAGTACCTACAGTGTAGCTAACTATGGCTACACCTTC; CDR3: CASTYSVANYGYTF
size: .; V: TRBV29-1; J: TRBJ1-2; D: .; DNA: TGCAGCTTTGAAGGCAGCCCTGGGGACTATGGCTACACCTTC; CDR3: CSFEGSPGDYGYTF
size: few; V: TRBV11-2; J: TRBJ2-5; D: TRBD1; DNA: TGTGCCAGCAGCTTAGTTCTAGGGGGACAGTACCAAGAGACCCAGTACTTC; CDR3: CASSLVLGGQYQETQYF
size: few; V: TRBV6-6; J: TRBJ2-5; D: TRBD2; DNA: TGTGCCAGCAGTCCTAGCGGGAGGCGTGAGACCCAGTACTTC; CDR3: CASSPSGRRETQYF
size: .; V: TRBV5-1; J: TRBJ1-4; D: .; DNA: TGCGCCAGCAGCGTCGACAGGCCTCTCGAAAAACTGTTTTTT; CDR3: CASSVDRPLEKLFF
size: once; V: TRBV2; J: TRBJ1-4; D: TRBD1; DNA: TGTGCCAGCAGCTTAGCCTGGACAGGGGATGAAAAACTGTTTTTT; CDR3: CASSLAWTGDEKLFF
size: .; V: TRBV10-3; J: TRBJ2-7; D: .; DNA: TGTGCCAGCTCCTCCGTGGCTACCCTTTCCTACGAGCAGTACTTC; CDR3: CASSSVATLSYEQYF
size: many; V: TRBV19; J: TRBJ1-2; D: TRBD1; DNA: TGTGCCAGTAGTACCCAGGGGGGTAACTATGGCTACACCTTC; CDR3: CASSTQGGNYGYTF
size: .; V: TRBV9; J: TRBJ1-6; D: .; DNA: TGTGCCAGCAGCCAGATGAGGGACTCACCCCTCCACTTT; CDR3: CASSQMRDSPLHF
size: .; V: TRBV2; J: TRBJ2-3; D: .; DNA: TGTGCCAGCAGTGTGGGGCAAGATACGCAGTATTTT; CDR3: CASSVGQDTQYF
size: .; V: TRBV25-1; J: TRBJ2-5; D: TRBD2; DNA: TGTACCAGCAGTGAGTCTTTGGCTAGCGGAAAAGAGACCCAGTACTTC; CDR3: CTSSESLASGKETQYF